The present TCR beta chain was sequenced within a study of T cell responses to AZD1222 COVID-19 vaccine. Profiling relied on immunoSEQ multiplex PCR, and the TCRdb table lists in-frame clones only, not all of them. The sample has over 130,000 clones; 90% are singletons. A remark on this clone: No antigen is known for it.

The V gene lost 0 bases and the J gene lost 6 bases, with 9 bases spanning the gap. CDR3 length: 13 residues. Germline V gives CDR1 SGHNT, CDR2 YYREEE (reference sequence). Broader study findings: A mostly white British donor set with more females was recruited, and clonal diversity was possibly underestimated.

Samples with a second dose at about 4 or about 12 weeks were pooled together. This TCR came from an adult who received the AZD1222 COVID-19 vaccine. This material consisted of peripheral blood, taken 28 days after the second AZD1222 dose. The V and J genes are TRBV5-4 and TRBJ1-1; D might be TRBD1 (5 bases). CDR3 DNA sequence: TGTGCCAGCAGCTTGGGGGGGACCGCTGAAGCTTTCTTT. Translating it yields CASSLGGTAEAFF.